This TCR beta chain was recorded in a study of cytotoxic CD8 clonotypes in ibrutinib-treated CLL. On the study more broadly: The subjects consisted of roughly 12 relapsed/refractory and 15 treatment-naive individuals, with about 17 IGHV unmutated. Study-level findings and limits: Sampling times differed between sustained-remission and progressing patients. Clonality climbed at ibrutinib response, then dropped toward baseline at progression.

Profiled with immunoSEQ multiplex PCR; TCRdb holds only in-frame clones, not every one. The sample comprises tens of thousands of clones, 75% to 95% of which are singletons, and approximately 3.1% rests with the top ten. A word on this clone: Its specificity is not known.

TCR beta libraries used roughly 2 micrograms of DNA from cryopreserved PBMCs. V was cut by 0 bases and J by 0 bases, with 11 bases left in between. The CDR3 runs to 16 residues. Germline values: CDR1 LNHNV, CDR2 YYDKDF (reference sequence). The chain couples TRBV15 to TRBJ1-2; D is unclear. This TCR was sampled from a human donor with chronic lymphocytic leukemia. This sample comprised PBMCs, obtained after 12 months of ibrutinib treatment. CDR3 bases: TGTGCCACCAGCAGAGATTACGACGGAGCTAACTATGGCTACACCTTC. The encoded protein is CATSRDYDGANYGYTF.